The T cell receptor beta chain under discussion was sequenced for a study of blood T cells in healthy people across ages (dated by TCRdb to between 2015 and 2017). Background on the whole study: In model experiments, template switching captured about one uniquely barcoded TCR beta cDNA molecule for every two T cells. The study measured age-related changes in TCR beta repertoire diversity using deep sequencing normalized with unique cDNA molecular identifiers. The donors were divided into four age groups: young (average around 17 years), middle-aged (over 35), aged (under 70) and long-lived (82). Two additional independent replicas of 1 million unique cDNA reads from the same blood draw were analyzed for two donors (one aged 18 to 30 and one aged 80 or older). Overall study outcomes, separate from this receptor: Bulk unsorted PBMC profiling prevented conclusive comparison of naive and antigen-experienced compartments. As age increased, observed TCR beta diversity per million T cells dropped in a roughly linear way, and a significant reduction was already evident by age 40. The long-lived group showed more naive CD4+ T cells, fewer expanded clones and increased TCR diversity than the aged group, suggesting age selection. Estimates of total diversity based on one million sequenced T cells were regarded as lower bounds and as underestimates. The percentage of naive T cells measured by flow cytometry correlated strongly with observed TCR beta diversity. Because donor CMV infection status was unknown, age-related changes in expanded clonotypes were potentially confounded.

As for this clonotype: Its target antigen remains unknown. Per-base quality was not reported, and no clone a single base away is much larger than it.

Its CDR3 holds 16 amino acids, cysteine through phenylalanine. The sequence is cut down to CDR3 DNA, 48 bases in frame from base 1. Here V drops 0 bases and J drops 5 bases, and the junction holds 7 bases not matched to any gene. The germline V gene specifies LGHNA as CDR1 and YNFKEQ as CDR2. Systemically healthy Caucasian individuals from Russia, around 38 in total and aged roughly 6 to 100 years, were included as donors. Each donor gave ten milliliters of peripheral blood, collected into EDTA-treated Vacutainer tubes. Ficoll-Paque density-gradient centrifugation was used to isolate PBMCs, with at least 6.5 million per sample. Total RNA was extracted from PBMCs with Trizol reagent, with at least 6 micrograms obtained per sample. The percentages of naive CD45RAhigh/CD27high T cells were determined by flow cytometry on a PBMC aliquot from every donor. Libraries were made using 5' RACE. Instrument on record: Illumina HiSeq 2500. A second roughly 7 to 11 cycle PCR used a sample-barcoded 5' primer and a J-beta primer mix. Each TCR beta cDNA molecule received a unique molecular identifier from a template-switch 5' adaptor carrying 12 random nucleotides. At least 2.5 million CDR3-containing paired-end reads were obtained from each sample. The Mint cDNA synthesis kit, primed by a TRBC-specific oligonucleotide, was used to synthesize first-strand cDNA from all RNA. All cDNA was treated with uracil-DNA glycosylase and then went through a first 18-cycle PCR with the universal primers M1SS and BC2_uni_R. The authors processed their data as follows. For normalization, 1 million high-quality reads were randomly selected from each sample, with every read carrying a distinct molecular identifier. Instead of being binned into consensus sequences, reads with shared molecular identifiers were discarded. MiTCR, run with a Q25 quality threshold and the strictest error-elimination algorithm, handled CDR3 identification, clonotype clustering and error correction. A nonparametric unseen species model with Euler transformation was used to estimate lower-bound total TCR beta diversity. TCRdb took the public reads, trimmed them with fastp at Q25, ran MiXCR for clone calling and kept in-frame beta chains. Under each unique CDR3 protein, matching rows form one entry showing the most common genes and DNA. TCRdb's processing, not the authors' own work, is the source of the V and J calls. Counted in this sample were approximately 800,000 distinct CDR3 sequences; roughly 24% of them appeared once. Of the sample, around 3% falls within the top ten clones.

The sample also formed part of further work on T cells of mothers and their children. Per that second paper: Nine systemically healthy Caucasian individuals, comprising three mothers and their six children, were included as donors. cDNA synthesis consumed the entire amount of extracted RNA, loaded at around 1.4 ug RNA in each 15 ul reaction. In the second PCR, the M1S primer introduced both the sample barcodes and 2-4 random nucleotides. Each mother yielded over 8 million TCR beta CDR3 reads and each child about 3 million reads. In both related and unrelated pairs, thymic selection shapes the output of TCR recombination in a similar way, with inherited differences having only a minor effect. Related mother-child pairs always showed normalized repertoire overlap that was slightly higher than in unrelated mother-child pairs, though the difference was never significant. With a sensitivity of approximately 96 clones per million clonotypes, no persistent microchimeric T cell clones were detected. To look for features that set related mother-child pairs apart from unrelated individuals, the researchers ran deep NGS to compare the TCR beta repertoires of mothers and children. Mothers averaged 40 +/- 4 years of age and children averaged around 10 +/- 4 years. After adapters were ligated using NEBNext reagents, the libraries underwent 100+100 nt paired-end sequencing on an Illumina HiSeq 2000. To avoid cross-contamination, the mother libraries and the child libraries were prepared a month apart and sequenced in separate runs. Each donor had between about 450,000 and 2,300,000 distinct TCR beta clonotypes identified. Naive TCR beta clonotypes were estimated from low-frequency clonotypes matched to each donor's FACS-determined naive share, without sorting.

This sequence was found in a boy younger than 18 in good health. The rearranged chain carries TRBV4-2 and TRBJ2-5; 9 nucleotides in the junction match TRBD2. Sequences were obtained from blood. The DNA sequence follows: TGTGCCAGCAGCCAAGATAGGCGGGGGGGTTCCGAGACCCAGTACTTC. It codes for CASSQDRRGGSETQYF.